Reported below is one T cell receptor (beta chain). Its antigen is as yet unknown. In germline, CDR1 is SGHTA, CDR2 FQGTGA. The CDR3 is 15 amino acids. The V and J ends lost 5 bases and 5 bases, in that order; junction bases with no gene match: 5. The sample comes from a study of T cell responses to AZD1222 COVID-19 vaccine. Study-level findings and limits: Following two doses of AZD1222, Spike-specific TCR breadth and depth rose. Donors in the cohort were predominantly white British and more often female, and clonal diversity was possibly underestimated.

Produced via immunoSEQ multiplex PCR; TCRdb's table is partial and in-frame only. The table includes tens of thousands of clones, around 87% detected once. The rearrangement joins TRBV7-3 to TRBJ2-2; TRBD2 agrees at 10 bases. This sequence originates from an adult in good health. Sequencing used peripheral blood, obtained on day 0 of AZD1222 vaccination. The CDR3 loop is CASSNGLAATGELFF. CDR3 DNA: TGTGCCAGCAGCAACGGACTAGCGGCTACCGGGGAGCTGTTTTTT.